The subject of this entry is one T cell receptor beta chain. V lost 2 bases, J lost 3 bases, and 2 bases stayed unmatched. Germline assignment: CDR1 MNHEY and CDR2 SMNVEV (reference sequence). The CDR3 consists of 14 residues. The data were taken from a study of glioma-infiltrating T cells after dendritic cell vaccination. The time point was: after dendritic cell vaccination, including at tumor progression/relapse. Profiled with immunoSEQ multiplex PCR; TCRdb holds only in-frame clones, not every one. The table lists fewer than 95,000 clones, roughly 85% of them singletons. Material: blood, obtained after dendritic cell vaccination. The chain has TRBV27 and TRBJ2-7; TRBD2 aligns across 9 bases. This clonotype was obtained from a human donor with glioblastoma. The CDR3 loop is CASSLRREGYEQYF. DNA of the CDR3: TGTGCCAGCAGTTTAAGGCGGGAGGGCTACGAGCAGTACTTC.